This T cell receptor (beta chain) is drawn from a study of blood T cell repertoires in COVID-19 (dated by TCRdb to 2020 to 2022). Notes on the research overall: Samples from collaborators originated in the United States, Italy and Spain and spanned both the acute and convalescent phases of COVID-19. The prospective study material was composed of cDNA or gDNA derived from T cells, B-cell-depleted T cells, or PBMCs. Deeply sampled blood TCRbeta repertoires from subjects exposed to, actively infected with, or recovered from COVID-19 were included in the dataset. A freely available public database, intended as a resource for researchers studying the immune response to SARS-CoV-2, is where the repertoires were released. The samples were drawn from the first 160 participants of the ongoing ImmuneRACE study and from more than 1,000 subjects provided by 6 global collaborators. Sample metadata almost always included a de-identified subject ID, COVID-19 status, age in years and sex. Where available, HLA class I and class II types were obtained from metadata supplied by the sample provider rather than from assay-based typing. The paper's findings and limits, for the study overall: Clinical and demographic metadata were provided uncurated, with the amount varying by source and participant.

Sequences LGHNA (CDR1) and YNFKEQ (CDR2) are obtained from the germline V gene. V is pared back by 0 bases and J by 4 bases, with 12 bases lying between the germline termini. Including the terminal cysteine and phenylalanine, the CDR3 comprises 15 residues. The entry retains the CDR3 DNA only, 45 bases that are in frame from base 1. TCRbeta CDR3 regions were amplified from genomic DNA by means of the immunoSEQ Assay, a bias-controlled multiplex PCR. As for the original processing: The number of nucleated cells in each sample was estimated from the amplification of reference gene primers within the assay. To quantify the absolute abundance of each unique TCRbeta CDR3 rearrangement, sequence reads were collapsed and filtered. For each sample, productive Simpson clonality was calculated as the square root of Simpson's diversity index over productive rearrangements. Drawn from immuneACCESS, this table holds only the in-frame rearrangements with V and J called that TCRdb kept. Clones are partly lost; checked studies trace under half to an unresolved V gene and leave the rest unexplained. V and J calls plus clone size are reproduced from that table; the DNA served to infer D and trimming. The sample records hundreds of thousands of clones, approximately 90% of which are singletons. The top ten hold 2.5% to 3.5% of the sample.

With regard to this clone: Its antigen specificity is not known. Within one base of it there is no much larger clone, and no base qualities were kept.

Participants in the prospective study were aged about 18 to 95 years, lived in about two dozen United States geographic areas, and enrolled through a virtual design. Cohort assignment in the prospective study relied on participant-reported clinical history from a screening survey and a study questionnaire. For ImmuneRACE Cohort 3, a participant was defined as recovered based on two consecutive negative NP/OP PCR tests, clearance by a healthcare professional, or resolution of symptoms. Mobile phlebotomists in the prospective study collected whole blood, serum and a nasopharyngeal or oropharyngeal swab from every participant. Over a roughly 2-month period, participants in the prospective study had the option of providing additional blood draws and questionnaires. Before DNA extraction, blood samples from the prospective study were shipped at room temperature or frozen.

The sequencing sample was made of PBMCs or T cells enriched from blood (not recorded which). This receptor chain uses TRBV4-2 and TRBJ1-2; the D segment cannot be called with confidence. This TCR was sampled from a woman aged 50 to 60 who had recovered from COVID-19. The CDR3 is CASSQDLAVSYGYTF. The DNA reads as follows: TGTGCCAGCAGCCAAGATCTCGCGGTTAGCTATGGCTACACCTTC.